Below are 2 T cell receptor beta chains sequenced from a single sample in a study of CD4 T cells in relation to SARS-CoV-2 and coronaviruses. For these receptors, no antigen is known. The unexposed donors gave CD4+ T cells in about 2010-2019, prior to COVID-19. The cells were cultured for about ten days before CD4+ T cells were isolated. Repertoires were generated with immunoSEQ multiplex PCR, while TCRdb's copy carries only in-frame clones and drops some. The sample lists approximately 20,000 clones, roughly 80% occurring once. The sequencing sample was made of CD4+ T cells from PBMCs, cultured in vitro. The receptors were gathered from a human donor in good health.

The chain has TRBV9 and TRBJ2-7; 8 bases are a match to TRBD2. CDR3 length: 15 residues. Germline CDR1 is SGDLS and CDR2 is YYNGEE. The V segment lost 2 bases and the J segment 1 base; nucleotides outside the gene matches: 5. In DNA, the CDR3 is TGTGCCAGCAGCGTCGGGCTAGCGGGTTCCTACGAGCAGTACTTC. Residues: CASSVGLAGSYEQYF. Full variable domain (remainder filled in from reference TRBV9 and TRBJ2-7): DSGVTQTPKHLITATGQRVTLRCSPRSGDLSVYWYQQSLDQGLQFLIQYYNGEERAKGNILERFSAQQFPDLHSELNLSSLELGDSALYFCASSVGLAGSYEQYFGPGTRLTVT.

The rearrangement uses TRBV9 and TRBJ2-5; tentative D call: TRBD1 (5 bases). Trimming pared 3 bases from V and 4 bases from J, leaving 10 bases between. Germline V gene sequence: CDR1 SGDLS, CDR2 YYNGEE. There are 13 residues in the CDR3. The CDR3 reads CASSGGPPETQYF. Here the CDR3 DNA reads TGTGCCAGCAGCGGGGGCCCACCAGAGACCCAGTACTTC.